The 22 T cell receptor beta chains reported below all come from one sample, sequenced in a study of blood T cell repertoires in COVID-19. Clones were sequenced by immunoSEQ multiplex PCR, and TCRdb holds only the in-frame ones, with some missing. The table shows some 140,000 clones, with approximately 84% occurring only once. The specimen was PBMCs or T cells enriched from blood (not recorded which). Receptor source: a man in his forties with acute COVID-19.

DNA of the CDR3: TGTGCCACCAGAGGGAACAGGGGGCCAAACACCGGGGAGCTGTTTTTT. Protein sequence: CATRGNRGPNTGELFF. The chain carries TRBV24-1 and TRBJ2-2, with TRBD1 identical over 9 bases. Germline CDR1 and CDR2: KGHDR and SFDVKD. V lost 7 bases and J lost 2; bases outside the gene matches: 7. The CDR3 loop spans 16 amino acids.

The chain is built from TRBV19 and TRBJ1-5; 10 nucleotides align to TRBD1. The CDR3 sequence is 18 residues long. The ends lost 3 bases at V and 4 bases at J; junction bases unmatched: 12. Germline V CDR1 and CDR2: LNHDA, SQIVND (reference sequence). CDR3 amino acids: CASSIGLLRTGGNQPQHF. The CDR3 DNA is TGTGCCAGTAGTATTGGTCTGCTGAGGACAGGGGGGAATCAGCCCCAGCATTTT.

The chain combines TRBV13 with TRBJ2-7; 10 nucleotides agree with TRBD1. V lost 7 bases, J lost 6 bases, and 12 bases stayed unmatched. Looked up from germline, CDR1 is PRHDT and CDR2 is FYEKMQ (reference sequence). This CDR3 contains 15 residues. The CDR3 bases are TGTGCCAGCACCATCTCTGGGACAGGGGAGTTCGAGCAGTACTTC. This codes for CASTISGTGEFEQYF.

This sequence joins TRBV30 and TRBJ1-3; 7 nucleotides align to TRBD1. CDR1 and CDR2 from the germline V gene are GTSNPN and SVGIG (reference sequence). This CDR3 is 15 amino acids long. The V segment lost 3 bases and the J segment 0 bases; nucleotides outside the gene matches: 5. This CDR3 reads CAWRAGTDSGNTIYF. The CDR3 DNA is TGTGCCTGGAGAGCAGGGACAGACTCTGGAAACACCATATATTTT.

This clone came up once. This sequence joins TRBV10-2 and TRBJ2-1, with 9 bases that match TRBD1. CDR1 and CDR2 (germline): WSHSY, SAAADI. This CDR3 comprises 14 residues. Trimming cost V 6 bases and J 1 base; bases outside gene matches: 1. CDR3 DNA sequence: TGCGCCAGCAGAGGGACAGGGTCCTACAATGAGCAGTTCTTC. Protein: CASRGTGSYNEQFF.

The chain couples TRBV30 to TRBJ2-5; weak D call: TRBD2 (5 bases). There are 13 residues in the CDR3. Between the trimmed V and J ends, which lost 4 bases and 10 bases, there was a span of 19 bases. CDR1 is GTSNPN, CDR2 SVGIG, per germline (reference sequence). In nucleotides, the CDR3 is TGTGCCTGGACCCCAGGAGAGGGAGTCGGCCAGTACTTC. This encodes CAWTPGEGVGQYF.

This chain joins TRBV7-8 and TRBJ2-3; 8 nucleotides align to TRBD2. This CDR3 contains 16 residues. Germline loops: CDR1 SGHVS, CDR2 FQNEAQ. J lost 5 bases, V lost 1 base, and 8 bases had no gene match. The CDR3 loop reads CASSLVAGGEVDTQYF. CDR3 coding DNA: TGTGCCAGCAGCTTAGTCGCGGGGGGAGAGGTAGATACGCAGTATTTT. Supplemented by reference TRBV7-8 and TRBJ2-3, the full variable domain reads GAGVSQSPRYKVAKRGQDVALRCDPISGHVSLFWYQQALGQGPEFLTYFQNEAQLDKSGLPSDRFFAERPEGSVSTLKIQRTQQEDSAVYLCASSLVAGGEVDTQYFGPGTRLTVL.

The gene calls are TRBV7-9 and TRBJ1-5; TRBD1 matches at 8 bases. The CDR3 sequence is 16 residues long. The germline V gene encodes CDR1 SEHNR and CDR2 FQNEAQ (reference sequence). The V gene end was trimmed by 0 bases and the J gene end by 3 bases; junction bases not matched to a gene: 4. The CDR3 DNA follows: TGTGCCAGCAGCTTAGCCGGACAGGGTTACAATCAGCCCCAGCATTTT. Its protein product is CASSLAGQGYNQPQHF.

V and J are TRBV3-1 (or the pseudogene TRBV3-2) and TRBJ2-5; 7 bases line up with TRBD1. With V trimmed by 5 bases and J by 3 bases, 6 bases remained unmatched. The CDR3 runs to 14 residues. The germline V gene has CDR1 LGHDT and CDR2 YNNKEL (reference sequence). CDR3 loop: CASSSRGTEETQYF. The CDR3 region has the DNA TGTGCCAGCAGCTCCCGTGGGACAGAAGAGACCCAGTACTTC.

The chain combines TRBV19 with TRBJ1-5; weak D call: TRBD1 (6 bases). The CDR3 consists of 14 residues. Looked up from germline, CDR1 is LNHDA and CDR2 is SQIVND (reference sequence). Trimming removed 6 bases at V and 6 bases at J, with 15 bases between. In DNA form, the CDR3 reads TGTGCCAGTAGCCAACAGGGTATCGGTCAGCCCCAGCATTTT. Protein: CASSQQGIGQPQHF.

The rearrangement links TRBV9 to TRBJ2-7; 7 bases align to TRBD1. V shed 6 bases and J 2 bases; nucleotides not matched to a gene: 8. Germline loops: CDR1 SGDLS, CDR2 YYNGEE. This CDR3 spans 14 amino acids. CDR3 bases: TGTGCCAGCACCCCCGGGGACAGCCCCTACGAGCAGTACTTC. This sequence encodes CASTPGDSPYEQYF.

The rearrangement links TRBV4-1 to TRBJ1-3, with D possibly TRBD1 on 6 matching bases. Germline CDR1 reads MGHRA; CDR2 reads YSYEKL. The CDR3 is made up of 20 amino acids. Trimming shortened V by 3 bases and J by 1 base, and 25 bases separated the two germline ends. CDR3 bases: TGCGCCAGCAGCCAGTACGACAGCCCAGTGGGCCAGGGGTCTGGAAACACCATATATTTT. This codes for CASSQYDSPVGQGSGNTIYF.

This clone was seen a few times. The CDR3: CASTGRTEAFF. CDR3 bases: TGTGCCAGCACCGGGAGGACTGAAGCTTTCTTT. V gene TRBV7-2 combines with J gene TRBJ1-1; D is unclear. The V gene lost 7 bases and the J gene lost 5 bases, with 8 bases spanning the gap. Looked up from germline, CDR1 is SGHTA and CDR2 is FQGNSA. The CDR3 consists of 11 residues.

The rearrangement joins TRBV6-2 or TRBV6-3 to TRBJ1-5, with TRBD1 matching over 7 bases. Per the germline V gene, CDR1 is MNHEY and CDR2 is SVGEGT. This CDR3 is built from 14 residues. Trimming removed 2 bases from V and 6 bases from J; junction bases left unmatched: 4. Here the CDR3 reads CASSYESGGQPQHF. CDR3 nucleotides: TGTGCCAGCAGTTACGAGTCAGGGGGTCAGCCCCAGCATTTT.

The V call is TRBV7-2, the J call TRBJ2-3; TRBD2 aligns across 7 bases. CDR3 length: 13 residues. V lost 3 bases and J lost 4; bases outside the gene matches: 1. CDR1 and CDR2 from the germline V gene are SGHTA and FQGNSA. CDR3 in DNA: TGTGCCAGCAGCTTGGGAGGGTCAGATACGCAGTATTTT. Translated, it gives CASSLGGSDTQYF.

This clone has a single count. The V gene is TRBV5-1, the J gene TRBJ2-7; maybe TRBD1 (5 bases). V was shortened by 0 bases and J by 5 bases, with 9 bases between the two germline ends. This CDR3 region has 13 residues. CDR1 and CDR2 from the germline V gene are SGHRS and YFSETQ. The CDR3: CASSLVKDNEQYF. The CDR3 nucleotides read TGCGCCAGCAGCTTGGTCAAGGACAACGAGCAGTACTTC.

The chain couples TRBV28 to TRBJ2-2; D unresolved. CDR3 length: 12 amino acids. The V gene lost 3 bases and the J gene lost 8 bases, with 7 bases spanning the gap. Germline lookup yields CDR1 MDHEN and CDR2 SYDVKM. Written as DNA, the CDR3 is TGTGCCAGCAGTTTCCATACAGGGGAGCTGTTTTTT. Protein: CASSFHTGELFF.

The rearrangement joins TRBV3-1 (or the pseudogene TRBV3-2) to TRBJ2-7; no definite D call. The germline V gene has CDR1 LGHDT and CDR2 YNNKEL (reference sequence). The V end lost 3 bases, the J end lost 2 bases, and 8 bases lay between the germline ends. The CDR3 is made up of 13 amino acids. The CDR3 spells CASSQGQAYEQYF. In DNA form, the CDR3 reads TGTGCCAGCAGCCAGGGCCAGGCCTACGAGCAGTACTTC.

The chain recombines TRBV5-6 with TRBJ1-3; D not certain. Trimming removed 4 bases from V and 1 base from J, with 3 bases in between. CDR1 and CDR2 from the germline V gene are SGHDT and YYEEEE. The CDR3 length is 12 residues. This chain's CDR3 is CASSLSGNTIYF. The CDR3 nucleotides are TGTGCCAGCAGCCTTTCTGGAAACACCATATATTTT.

The V call is TRBV5-1, the J call TRBJ2-7; 11 bases agree with TRBD1. V lost 0 bases to trimming and J lost 2 bases; unmatched junction nucleotides: 7. From germline, CDR1 is SGHRS and CDR2 YFSETQ. This CDR3 is 17 amino acids long. Here the CDR3 DNA reads TGCGCCAGCAGCTTGGGGCCGGGACAGGGGGTTCCCTACGAGCAGTACTTC. Its protein is CASSLGPGQGVPYEQYF. The full variable domain, in which reference TRBV5-1 and TRBJ2-7 provide the parts outside the CDR3, is KAGVTQTPRYLIKTRGQQVTLSCSPISGHRSVSWYQQTPGQGLQFLFEYFSETQRNKGNFPGRFSGRQFSNSRSEMNVSTLELGDSALYLCASSLGPGQGVPYEQYFGPGTRLTVT.

The chain employs TRBV4-1 and TRBJ1-5; D unclear. V was shortened by 4 bases and J by 0 bases, with 13 bases between the two germline ends. The CDR3 runs 16 residues. Germline V CDR1 and CDR2: MGHRA, YSYEKL. CDR3: CASSPHPAVSNQPQHF. In nucleotides, the CDR3 is TGCGCCAGCAGCCCCCACCCCGCGGTTAGCAATCAGCCCCAGCATTTT.

CDR3 residues: CASSQDATNEKLFF. As DNA, the CDR3 is TGTGCCAGCAGCCAAGACGCAACTAATGAAAAACTGTTTTTT. The J gene is TRBJ1-4, the V gene TRBV3-1 (or the pseudogene TRBV3-2); no definite D call. The CDR3 extends over 14 amino acids. The V and J ends lost 0 bases and 0 bases respectively, with 2 bases between them. Looked up from germline, CDR1 is LGHDT and CDR2 is YNNKEL (reference sequence).